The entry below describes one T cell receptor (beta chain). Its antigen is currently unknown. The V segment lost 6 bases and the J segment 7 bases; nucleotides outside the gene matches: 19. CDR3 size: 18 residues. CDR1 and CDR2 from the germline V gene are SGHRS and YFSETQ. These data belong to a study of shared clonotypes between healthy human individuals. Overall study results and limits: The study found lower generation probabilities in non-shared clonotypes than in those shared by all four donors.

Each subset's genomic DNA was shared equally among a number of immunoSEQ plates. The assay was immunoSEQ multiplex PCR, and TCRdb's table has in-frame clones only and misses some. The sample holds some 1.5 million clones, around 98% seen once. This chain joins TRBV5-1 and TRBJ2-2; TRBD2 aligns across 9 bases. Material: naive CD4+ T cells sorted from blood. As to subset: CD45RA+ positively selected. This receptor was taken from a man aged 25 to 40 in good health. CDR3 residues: CASNRQGLAGLVGGELFF. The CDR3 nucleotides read TGCGCCAGCAACCGTCAGGGGCTAGCGGGACTGGTCGGCGGGGAGCTGTTTTTT.